These T cell receptor beta chains were read from a single sample in a study of T-cell reconstitution after alpha-beta-depleted transplantation in children. TCRdb passed the PCR reads through MiXCR, listing each CDR3 protein once. The table includes about 340,000 distinct CDR3 sequences, about a tenth detected once. Here the sequenced sample was PBMCs from the stem cell graft donor, taken from the stem cell graft. The origin of the receptors is a human donor who donated a stem cell graft to a child with acute lymphoblastic leukemia. Each CDR3 is given with its conserved first and last residue. Fields, in order: D gene, J gene, V gene, clone size, CDR3 protein, CDR3 DNA. A D gene is named only where the DNA matches it firmly. Only part of the rows carry a size: once, few, many, or a class if the clone is expanded.

D gene: NA; J gene: TRBJ2-3; V gene: TRBV7-9; clone size: NA; CDR3 protein: CASSPRRGNTDAQYF; CDR3 DNA: TGTGCCAGCAGCCCTAGAAGGGGGAACACAGATGCGCAGTATTTT
D gene: TRBD2; J gene: TRBJ2-1; V gene: TRBV5-1; clone size: many; CDR3 protein: CASSLPSGYNEQFF; CDR3 DNA: TGCGCCAGCAGCTTGCCTAGCGGGTACAATGAGCAGTTCTTC
D gene: NA; J gene: TRBJ2-7; V gene: TRBV7-9; clone size: NA; CDR3 protein: CASSSWDGSYEQYF; CDR3 DNA: TGTGCCAGCAGCTCCTGGGACGGCTCCTACGAGCAGTACTTC
D gene: NA; J gene: TRBJ2-2; V gene: TRBV4-1; clone size: NA; CDR3 protein: CASSQGRAGELFF; CDR3 DNA: TGCGCCAGCAGCCAGGGACGGGCCGGGGAGCTGTTTTTT
D gene: TRBD1; J gene: TRBJ2-1; V gene: TRBV7-9; clone size: many; CDR3 protein: CASSSGIPGQGPRFF; CDR3 DNA: TGTGCCAGCAGCTCCGGAATCCCGGGACAGGGGCCGAGGTTCTTC
D gene: NA; J gene: TRBJ2-7; V gene: TRBV4-1; clone size: NA; CDR3 protein: CASSQTRDDSYEQYF; CDR3 DNA: TGCGCCAGCAGCCAAACACGGGACGACTCCTACGAGCAGTACTTC
D gene: TRBD2; J gene: TRBJ2-5; V gene: TRBV28; clone size: many; CDR3 protein: CASSSPSGRETQYF; CDR3 DNA: TGTGCCAGCAGTTCCCCTAGCGGGAGAGAGACCCAGTACTTC
D gene: TRBD2; J gene: TRBJ2-3; V gene: TRBV20-1; clone size: few; CDR3 protein: CSAGKTSASSTDTQYF; CDR3 DNA: TGCAGTGCGGGGAAGACTAGCGCTTCTAGCACAGATACGCAGTATTTT
D gene: NA; J gene: TRBJ2-4; V gene: TRBV29-1; clone size: NA; CDR3 protein: CSVPGQRDAKNSQYF; CDR3 DNA: TGCAGCGTCCCGGGACAAAGGGATGCCAAAAACAGTCAGTACTTC
D gene: NA; J gene: TRBJ1-3; V gene: TRBV9; clone size: NA; CDR3 protein: CASTASPSGVPGNTIYF; CDR3 DNA: TGTGCCAGCACCGCTAGTCCTTCAGGGGTTCCTGGAAACACCATATATTTT
D gene: TRBD2; J gene: TRBJ2-1; V gene: TRBV5-1; clone size: many; CDR3 protein: CASSPEGLAGGEQFF; CDR3 DNA: TGCGCCAGCAGCCCGGAGGGACTAGCGGGAGGTGAGCAGTTCTTC